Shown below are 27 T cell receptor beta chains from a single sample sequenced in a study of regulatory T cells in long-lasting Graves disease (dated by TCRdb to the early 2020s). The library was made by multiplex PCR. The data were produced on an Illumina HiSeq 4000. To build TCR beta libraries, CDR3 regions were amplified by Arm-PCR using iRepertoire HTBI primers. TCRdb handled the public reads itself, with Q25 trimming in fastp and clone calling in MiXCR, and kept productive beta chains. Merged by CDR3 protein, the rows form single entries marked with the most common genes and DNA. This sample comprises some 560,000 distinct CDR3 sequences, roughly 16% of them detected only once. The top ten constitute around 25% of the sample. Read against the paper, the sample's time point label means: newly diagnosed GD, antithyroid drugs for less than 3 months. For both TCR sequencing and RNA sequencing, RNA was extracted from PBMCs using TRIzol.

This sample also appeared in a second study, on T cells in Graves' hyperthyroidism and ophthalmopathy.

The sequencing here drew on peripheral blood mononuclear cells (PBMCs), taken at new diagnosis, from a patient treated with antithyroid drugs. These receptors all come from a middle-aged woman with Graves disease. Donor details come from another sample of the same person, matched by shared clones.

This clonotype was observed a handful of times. This CDR3 is CASSLVQGLGYTF. The DNA for the CDR3 is TGTGCCAGCAGTTTAGTACAGGGCCTTGGCTACACCTTC. The V gene is TRBV12-3 or TRBV12-4, the J gene TRBJ1-2; perhaps TRBD1 as D (6 bases). Trimming left V 1 base short and J 7 bases short, with 10 bases between. The CDR3 length is 13 residues.

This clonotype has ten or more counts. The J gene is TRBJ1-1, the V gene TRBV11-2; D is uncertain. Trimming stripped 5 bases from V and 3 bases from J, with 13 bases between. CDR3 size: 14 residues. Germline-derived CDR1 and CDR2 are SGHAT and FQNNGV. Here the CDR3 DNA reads TGTGCCAGCAGCCCCGCCGGCGTTCACACTGAAGCTTTCTTT. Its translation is CASSPAGVHTEAFF. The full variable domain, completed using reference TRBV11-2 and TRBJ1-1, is EAGVAQSPRYKIIEKRQSVAFWCNPISGHATLYWYQQILGQGPKLLIQFQNNGVVDDSQLPKDRFSAERLKGVDSTLKIQPAKLEDSAVYLCASSPAGVHTEAFFGQGTRLTVV.

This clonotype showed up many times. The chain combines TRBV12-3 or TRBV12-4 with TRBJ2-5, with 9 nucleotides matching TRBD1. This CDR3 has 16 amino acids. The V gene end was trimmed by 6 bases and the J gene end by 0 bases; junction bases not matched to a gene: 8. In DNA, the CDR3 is TGTGCCAGCAGCTACGGGACAGGGATTGACCAAGAGACCCAGTACTTC. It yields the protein CASSYGTGIDQETQYF.

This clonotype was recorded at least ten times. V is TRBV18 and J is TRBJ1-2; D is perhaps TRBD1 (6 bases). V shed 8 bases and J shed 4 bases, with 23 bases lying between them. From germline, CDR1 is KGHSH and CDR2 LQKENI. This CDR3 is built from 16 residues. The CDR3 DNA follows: TGTGCCAGCGGAGCCGCCCCGGACAGCCTATCCTATGGCTACACCTTC. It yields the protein CASGAAPDSLSYGYTF.

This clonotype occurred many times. The chain's CDR3 is CASSEYPGVNQPQHF. As DNA, the CDR3 is TGTGCCAGCAGTGAATACCCCGGGGTAAATCAGCCCCAGCATTTT. The chain recombines TRBV2 with TRBJ1-5, with D unclear. The CDR3 is 15 residues long. Per germline, CDR1 SNHLY and CDR2 FYNNEI. Trimming removed 2 bases from V and 4 bases from J, with 12 bases in between.

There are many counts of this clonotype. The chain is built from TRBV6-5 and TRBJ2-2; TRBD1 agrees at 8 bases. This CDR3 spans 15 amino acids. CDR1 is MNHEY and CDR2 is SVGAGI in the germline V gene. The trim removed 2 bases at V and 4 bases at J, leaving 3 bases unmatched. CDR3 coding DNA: TGTGCCAGCAGTTACGGACAGGGATCCACCGGGGAGCTGTTTTTT. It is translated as CASSYGQGSTGELFF.

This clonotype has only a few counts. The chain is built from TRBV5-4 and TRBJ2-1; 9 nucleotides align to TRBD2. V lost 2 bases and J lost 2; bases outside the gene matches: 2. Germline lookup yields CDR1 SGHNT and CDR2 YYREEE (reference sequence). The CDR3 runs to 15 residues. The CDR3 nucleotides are TGTGCCAGCAGCTTCGGCGGGGGGGCCTACAATGAGCAGTTCTTC. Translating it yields CASSFGGGAYNEQFF. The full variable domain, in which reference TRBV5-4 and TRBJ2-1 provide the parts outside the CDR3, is ETGVTQSPTHLIKTRGQQVTLRCSSQSGHNTVSWYQQALGQGPQFIFQYYREEENGRGNFPPRFSGLQFPNYSSELNVNALELDDSALYLCASSFGGGAYNEQFFGPGTRLTVL.

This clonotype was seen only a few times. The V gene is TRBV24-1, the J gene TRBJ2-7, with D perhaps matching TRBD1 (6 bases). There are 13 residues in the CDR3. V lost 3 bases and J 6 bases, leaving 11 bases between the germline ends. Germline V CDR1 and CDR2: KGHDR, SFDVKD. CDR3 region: CATSDVTGFEQYF. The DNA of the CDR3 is TGTGCCACCAGTGATGTAACAGGGTTCGAGCAGTACTTC.

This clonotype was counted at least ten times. In DNA, the CDR3 is TGTGCCAGCAGCTCCGACGTGGGATATGGCTACACCTTC. As protein: CASSSDVGYGYTF. The rearrangement joins TRBV7-3 to TRBJ1-2; D ambiguous. The V gene lost 4 bases and the J gene lost 5 bases, with 11 bases spanning the gap. The CDR3 runs 13 residues. The germline gives CDR1 SGHTA, CDR2 FQGTGA.

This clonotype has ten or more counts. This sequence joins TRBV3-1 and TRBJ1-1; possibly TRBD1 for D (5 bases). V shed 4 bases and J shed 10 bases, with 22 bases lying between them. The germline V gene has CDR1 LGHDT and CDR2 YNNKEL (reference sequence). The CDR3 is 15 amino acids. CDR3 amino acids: CASSPHLRDRPRAFF. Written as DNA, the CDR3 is TGTGCCAGCAGCCCCCATCTCCGGGACCGCCCTAGAGCTTTCTTT.

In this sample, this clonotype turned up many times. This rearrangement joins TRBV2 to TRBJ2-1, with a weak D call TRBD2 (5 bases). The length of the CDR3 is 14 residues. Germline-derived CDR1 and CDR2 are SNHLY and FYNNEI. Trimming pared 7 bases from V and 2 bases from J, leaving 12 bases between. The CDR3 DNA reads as TGTGCCAGCATGAACGGACTCCCCTACAATGAGCAGTTCTTC. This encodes CASMNGLPYNEQFF.

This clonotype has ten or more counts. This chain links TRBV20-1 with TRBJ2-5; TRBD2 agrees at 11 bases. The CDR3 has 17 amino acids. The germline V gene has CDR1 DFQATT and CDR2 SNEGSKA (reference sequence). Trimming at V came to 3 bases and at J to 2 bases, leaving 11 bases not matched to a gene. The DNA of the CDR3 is TGCAGTGCTAGGGACGTCCTAGCGGGGGGAAGACAAGAGACCCAGTACTTC. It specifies CSARDVLAGGRQETQYF.

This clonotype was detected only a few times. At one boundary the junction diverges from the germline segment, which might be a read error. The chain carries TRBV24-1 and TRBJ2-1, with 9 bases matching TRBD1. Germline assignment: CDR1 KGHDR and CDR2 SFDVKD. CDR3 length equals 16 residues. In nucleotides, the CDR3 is TGTGCCACCAGACCTGATCCGGGACAGGGAGGTACTGAGCGGTTCTTC. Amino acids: CATRPDPGQGGTERFF.

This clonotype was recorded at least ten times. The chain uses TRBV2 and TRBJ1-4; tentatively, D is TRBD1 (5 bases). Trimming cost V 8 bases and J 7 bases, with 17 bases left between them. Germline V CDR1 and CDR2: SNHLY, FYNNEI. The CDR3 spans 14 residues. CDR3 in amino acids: CASSGGPGREKLFF. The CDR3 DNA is TGTGCCAGCTCCGGGGGACCAGGGCGTGAAAAACTGTTTTTT.

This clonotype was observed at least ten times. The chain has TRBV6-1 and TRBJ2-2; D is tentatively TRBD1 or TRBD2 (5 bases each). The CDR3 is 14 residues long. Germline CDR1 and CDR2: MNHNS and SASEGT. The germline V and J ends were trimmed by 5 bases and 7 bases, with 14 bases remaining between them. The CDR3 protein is CASSRDRSVGELFF. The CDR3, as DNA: TGTGCCAGCAGTCGGGACCGCTCAGTCGGGGAGCTGTTTTTT.

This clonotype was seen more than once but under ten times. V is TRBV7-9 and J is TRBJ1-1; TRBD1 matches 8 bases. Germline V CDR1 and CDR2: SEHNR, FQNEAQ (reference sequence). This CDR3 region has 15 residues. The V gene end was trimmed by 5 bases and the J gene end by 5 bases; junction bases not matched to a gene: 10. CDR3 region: CASSPWAGGWTEAFF. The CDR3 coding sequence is TGTGCCAGCAGCCCGTGGGCAGGGGGCTGGACTGAAGCTTTCTTT.

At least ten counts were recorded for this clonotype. The CDR3 spells CASTLGQGDEKLFF. The CDR3 DNA sequence: TGTGCCAGCACCCTAGGACAGGGGGATGAAAAACTGTTTTTT. J is TRBJ1-4 and V is TRBV2; TRBD1 matches at 10 bases. CDR1 SNHLY and CDR2 FYNNEI come from the germline V gene. The CDR3 totals 14 residues. Unmatched junction bases numbered 5, after V lost 7 bases and J lost 6 bases.

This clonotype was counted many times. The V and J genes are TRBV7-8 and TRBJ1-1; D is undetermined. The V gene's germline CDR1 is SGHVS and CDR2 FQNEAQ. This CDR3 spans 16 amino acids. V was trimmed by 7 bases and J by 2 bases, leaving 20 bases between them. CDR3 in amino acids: CASTLRRFGINTEAFF. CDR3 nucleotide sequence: TGTGCCAGCACGCTTAGACGGTTTGGGATAAACACTGAAGCTTTCTTT.

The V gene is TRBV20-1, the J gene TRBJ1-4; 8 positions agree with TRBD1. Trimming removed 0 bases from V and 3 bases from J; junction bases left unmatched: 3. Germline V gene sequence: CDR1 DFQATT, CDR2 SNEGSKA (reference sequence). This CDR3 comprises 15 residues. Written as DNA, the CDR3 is TGCAGTGCTAGAGATTGGACAGGGCCTAATGAAAAACTGTTTTTT. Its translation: CSARDWTGPNEKLFF.

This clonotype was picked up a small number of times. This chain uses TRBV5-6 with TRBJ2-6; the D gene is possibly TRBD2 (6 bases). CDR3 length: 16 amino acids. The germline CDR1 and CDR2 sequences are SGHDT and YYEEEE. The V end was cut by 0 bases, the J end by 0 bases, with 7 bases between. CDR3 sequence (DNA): TGTGCCAGCAGCTTGGTCGGGAGCTCTGGGGCCAACGTCCTGACTTTC. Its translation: CASSLVGSSGANVLTF.

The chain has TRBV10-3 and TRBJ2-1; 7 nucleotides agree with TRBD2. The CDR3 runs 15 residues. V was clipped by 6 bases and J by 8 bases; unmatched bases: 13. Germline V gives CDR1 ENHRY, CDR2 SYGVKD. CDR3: CAISTSGGGGYEQFF. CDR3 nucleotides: TGTGCCATCAGCACTTCTGGCGGGGGAGGGTATGAGCAGTTCTTC.

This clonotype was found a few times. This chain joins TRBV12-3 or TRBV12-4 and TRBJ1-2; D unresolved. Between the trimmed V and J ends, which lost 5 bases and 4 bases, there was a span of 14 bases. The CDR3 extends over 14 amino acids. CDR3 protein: CASSLRPSSYGYTF. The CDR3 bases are TGTGCCAGCAGTCTCAGGCCCAGCAGCTATGGCTACACCTTC.

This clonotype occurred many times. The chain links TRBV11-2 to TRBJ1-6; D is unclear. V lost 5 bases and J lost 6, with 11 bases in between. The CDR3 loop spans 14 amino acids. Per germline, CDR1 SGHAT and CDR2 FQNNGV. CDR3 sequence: CASSPVMGNSPLHF. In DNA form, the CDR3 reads TGTGCCAGCAGCCCAGTGATGGGTAATTCACCCCTCCACTTT. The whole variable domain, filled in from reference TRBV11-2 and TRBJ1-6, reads EAGVAQSPRYKIIEKRQSVAFWCNPISGHATLYWYQQILGQGPKLLIQFQNNGVVDDSQLPKDRFSAERLKGVDSTLKIQPAKLEDSAVYLCASSPVMGNSPLHFGNGTRLTVT.

DNA for the CDR3: TGCGCCAGCAGCTGGAAAAGCGGGGGGGCATACAATGAGCAGTTCTTC. Residues: CASSWKSGGAYNEQFF. J is TRBJ2-1 and V is TRBV5-1, with 10 bases lining up with TRBD2. Germline CDR1 reads SGHRS; CDR2 reads YFSETQ. The CDR3 runs to 16 residues. V lost 3 bases and J lost 4; bases outside the gene matches: 7. Using reference TRBV5-1 and TRBJ2-1 for the parts outside the CDR3, the full variable domain is KAGVTQTPRYLIKTRGQQVTLSCSPISGHRSVSWYQQTPGQGLQFLFEYFSETQRNKGNFPGRFSGRQFSNSRSEMNVSTLELGDSALYLCASSWKSGGAYNEQFFGPGTRLTVL.

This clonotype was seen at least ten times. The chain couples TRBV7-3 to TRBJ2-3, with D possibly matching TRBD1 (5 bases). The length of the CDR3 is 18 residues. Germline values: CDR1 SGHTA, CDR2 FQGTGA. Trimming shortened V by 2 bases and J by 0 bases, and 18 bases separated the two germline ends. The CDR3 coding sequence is TGTGCCAGCAGCTTATCCTCCGCCGGACACCGGAGCACAGATACGCAGTATTTT. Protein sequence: CASSLSSAGHRSTDTQYF.

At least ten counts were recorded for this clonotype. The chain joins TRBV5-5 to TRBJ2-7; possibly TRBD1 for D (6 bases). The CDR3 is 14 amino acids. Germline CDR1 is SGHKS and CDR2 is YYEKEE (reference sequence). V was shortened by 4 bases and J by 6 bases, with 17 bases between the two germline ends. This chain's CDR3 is CASSTGTPAGEQYF. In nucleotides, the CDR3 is TGTGCCAGCAGCACAGGGACACCCGCCGGCGAGCAGTACTTC. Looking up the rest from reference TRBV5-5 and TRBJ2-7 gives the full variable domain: DAGVTQSPTHLIKTRGQQVTLRCSPISGHKSVSWYQQVLGQGPQFIFQYYEKEERGRGNFPDRFSARQFPNYSSELNVNALLLGDSALYLCASSTGTPAGEQYFGPGTRLTVT.

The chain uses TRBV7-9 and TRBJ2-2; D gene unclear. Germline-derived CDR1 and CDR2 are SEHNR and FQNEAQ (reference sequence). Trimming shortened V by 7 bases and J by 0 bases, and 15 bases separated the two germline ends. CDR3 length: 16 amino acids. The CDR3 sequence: CASIPLWSSNTGELFF. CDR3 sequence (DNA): TGTGCCAGCATTCCGCTATGGAGTTCGAACACCGGGGAGCTGTTTTTT.